This TCR beta chain is drawn from a study of blood T cell repertoires in COVID-19. Study-level information: Acute and convalescent COVID-19 samples came from the United States, Italy and Spain. The cDNA or gDNA used as material had been derived from T cells, B-cell-depleted T cells, or PBMCs.

Method: immunoSEQ multiplex PCR; TCRdb's copy keeps in-frame clones and lacks some. The data contain about 320,000 clones, under 90% of them singletons. Cohort allocation depended upon clinical history that participants reported. J gave up 8 bases and V 5 bases, and 8 bases lay outside the gene matches. In germline, CDR1 is SGHTA, CDR2 FQGTGA. The CDR3 totals 13 residues. The gene calls are TRBV7-3 and TRBJ1-1; the match to TRBD1 covers 7 bases. Specimen: PBMCs or T cells enriched from blood (not recorded which). The clonotype was recovered from a man in his sixties who had recovered from COVID-19. The CDR3 coding sequence is TGTGCCAGCAGCCTAGATCAGGGGGTAGAAGCTTTCTTT. Protein product: CASSLDQGVEAFF. Based on the CDR3 plus reference TRBV7-3 and TRBJ1-1, the full variable domain is GAGVSQTPSNKVTEKGKYVELRCDPISGHTALYWYRQSLGQGPEFLIYFQGTGAADDSGLPNDRFFAVRPEGSVSTLKIQRTERGDSAVYLCASSLDQGVEAFFGQGTRLTVV.